Detailed here is one TCR beta chain. Its antigen is not known. Other nucleotide sequences in the sample specify the same CDR3. This sample was included in a study of shared clonotypes between healthy human individuals. The study, taken as a whole, reports: Depth of sequencing was expected to influence donor clonotype sharing. Against clonotypes common to all four donors, non-shared ones had lower generation probabilities. Large sequencing depth failed to make sorted-subset sequencing complete, rarefaction showed.

Germline V gives CDR1 LGHNA, CDR2 YSLEER. This CDR3 is 15 amino acids long. The ends were cut back, 0 bases at V and 0 bases at J, with 6 bases in the middle. Sequencing used immunoSEQ multiplex PCR; TCRdb keeps in-frame clones, though not all of them. The sample has 2 million to 2.5 million clones, roughly 93% seen once; the top ten hold about 0.39%. Sequenced input: naive CD4+ T cells from PBMCs. The subset: CD45RA+ positively selected. The sequence derives from a man between 18 and 29 years old in good health. Some clones in this sample may be carry-over from other donors' samples. The chain couples TRBV4-3 to TRBJ1-3; D is undetermined. The CDR3 spells CASSQDVGSGNTIYF. The CDR3 DNA sequence: TGCGCCAGCAGCCAAGATGTGGGCTCTGGAAACACCATATATTTT.